The next 22 T cell receptor beta chains were all read from a single sample in a study of T cell responses to AZD1222 COVID-19 vaccine. Profiling relied on immunoSEQ multiplex PCR, and the TCRdb table lists in-frame clones only, not all of them. The data contain under 75,000 clones, 85% of them singletons. The source was peripheral blood, collected on day 0 of AZD1222 vaccination. All receptors come from an adult in good health.

This clone is termed medium-sized. The rearrangement uses TRBV28 and TRBJ2-1, with D unresolved. The V gene's germline CDR1 is MDHEN and CDR2 SYDVKM. V was clipped by 6 bases and J by 5 bases, with 11 bases between them. The CDR3 runs 13 residues. The CDR3: CASSMISNNEQFF. CDR3 in DNA: TGTGCCAGCAGCATGATCTCTAACAATGAGCAGTTCTTC.

There are a few counts of this clone. The V call is TRBV15, the J call TRBJ1-1; 8 bases match TRBD1. V lost 3 bases, J lost 1 base, and 4 bases stayed unmatched. Germline V gene lookup returns CDR1 LNHNV and CDR2 YYDKDF (reference sequence). The length of the CDR3 is 15 residues. The CDR3 protein is CATSSLQGANTEAFF. CDR3 DNA: TGTGCCACCAGCAGTCTTCAGGGGGCGAACACTGAAGCTTTCTTT.

This chain connects TRBV5-4 to TRBJ1-1, with unresolved D. In germline, CDR1 is SGHNT, CDR2 YYREEE (reference sequence). CDR3 length: 13 amino acids. V dropped 0 bases and J dropped 11 bases, with 14 bases sitting between them. The CDR3 DNA is TGTGCCAGCAGCTTGGGAGGTAGTCCATCGGCTTTCTTT. This codes for CASSLGGSPSAFF.

The DNA for the CDR3 is TGTGCCAGCAGCCAAGGGGGCACCTTTGCCACAGATACGCAGTATTTT. Translating it yields CASSQGGTFATDTQYF. The chain carries TRBV28 and TRBJ2-3, with 7 bases aligning to TRBD1. Germline loops: CDR1 MDHEN, CDR2 SYDVKM. CDR3 length equals 16 residues. The V and J ends lost 6 bases and 2 bases, in that order; junction bases with no gene match: 11. The full variable domain, rest sourced from reference TRBV28 and TRBJ2-3, is DVKVTQSSRYLVKRTGEKVFLECVQDMDHENMFWYRQDPGLGLRLIYFSYDVKMKEKGDIPEGYSVSREKKERFSLILESASTNQTSMYLCASSQGGTFATDTQYFGPGTRLTVL.

V is TRBV11-3 and J is TRBJ2-4; D not resolved. CDR3 size: 14 residues. V was clipped by 5 bases and J by 0 bases, with 8 bases between them. The germline V gene encodes CDR1 SGHNT and CDR2 YENEEA. The CDR3 DNA follows: TGTGCCAGCAGCCCGGATGGAGCCAAAAACATTCAGTACTTC. Its translation: CASSPDGAKNIQYF.

The chain carries TRBV7-8 and TRBJ2-5; D gene ambiguous. CDR1 is SGHVS and CDR2 is FQNEAQ in the germline V gene. The V gene lost 1 base and the J gene lost 5 bases, with 11 bases spanning the gap. The length of the CDR3 is 14 residues. CDR3 nucleotide sequence: TGTGCCAGCAGCTTAGGATCCTCGAGGGAGACCCAGTACTTC. Encoded protein: CASSLGSSRETQYF.

The rearrangement links TRBV11-3 to TRBJ2-7; 13 bases are shared with TRBD2. Germline V gene sequence: CDR1 SGHNT, CDR2 YENEEA. CDR3 length equals 14 residues. V dropped 5 bases and J dropped 7; count of bases not matched to a gene: 5. CDR3 sequence reads: CASSRGLAGEEQYF. The CDR3 coding sequence is TGTGCCAGCAGCCGAGGACTAGCGGGAGAAGAGCAGTACTTC. The full variable domain, in which reference TRBV11-3 and TRBJ2-7 provide the parts outside the CDR3, is EAGVVQSPRYKIIEKKQPVAFWCNPISGHNTLYWYLQNLGQGPELLIRYENEEAVDDSQLPKDRFSAERLKGVDSTLKIQPAELGDSAVYLCASSRGLAGEEQYFGPGTRLTVT.

The chain joins TRBV19 to TRBJ1-1, with a tentative D call TRBD1 (6 bases). Trimming removed 5 bases from V and 4 bases from J, with 8 bases in between. Germline values: CDR1 LNHDA, CDR2 SQIVND (reference sequence). This CDR3 has 12 residues. In DNA form, the CDR3 reads TGTGCCAGTAGTCAACAGGGCACTGAAGCTTTCTTT. This codes for CASSQQGTEAFF.

This clone has a single count. The chain recombines TRBV18 with TRBJ1-5; D not resolved. The V end lost 3 bases, the J end lost 1 base, and 7 bases lay between the germline ends. The CDR3 is 14 amino acids. Germline CDR1 is KGHSH and CDR2 is LQKENI. CDR3 protein: CASSPLFSNQPQHF. The CDR3 nucleotides read TGTGCCAGCTCACCGTTGTTCAGCAATCAGCCCCAGCATTTT.

V is TRBV5-4 and J is TRBJ2-7; 11 bases agree with TRBD2. The V and J ends lost 3 bases and 2 bases, in that order; junction bases with no gene match: 4. The germline gives CDR1 SGHNT, CDR2 YYREEE (reference sequence). CDR3 length equals 15 residues. The CDR3 coding sequence is TGTGCCAGCAGCTCGGGGACTAGCGGAACCTACGAGCAGTACTTC. It specifies CASSSGTSGTYEQYF. The full variable domain, with the rest looked up from reference TRBV5-4 and TRBJ2-7, is ETGVTQSPTHLIKTRGQQVTLRCSSQSGHNTVSWYQQALGQGPQFIFQYYREEENGRGNFPPRFSGLQFPNYSSELNVNALELDDSALYLCASSSGTSGTYEQYFGPGTRLTVT.

CDR3 coding DNA: TGTGCCAGCAGTGAAACAGCCCCGAGCTCCTACGAGCAGTACTTC. Translated, it gives CASSETAPSSYEQYF. The rearrangement links TRBV2 to TRBJ2-7; no reliable D call. Germline CDR1 and CDR2: SNHLY and FYNNEI. This CDR3 has 15 amino acids. V lost 2 bases, J lost 0 bases, and 11 bases lay in between.

This chain connects TRBV12-5 to TRBJ1-5, with D tentatively TRBD1 (6 bases). From germline, CDR1 is LGHNT and CDR2 FRNRAP. Trimming cost V 2 bases and J 5 bases, with 19 bases left between them. The CDR3 is made up of 17 amino acids. CDR3 residues: CASGLPDSFGNYQPQHF. The CDR3 nucleotides are TGTGCTAGTGGTTTGCCGGACAGTTTTGGCAATTATCAGCCCCAGCATTTT.

CDR3 DNA sequence: TGTGCCAGCAGGGGGTCCAACAGGGCCCCCTTTTCTGAAGCTTTCTTT. Its protein product is CASRGSNRAPFSEAFF. The V call is TRBV21-1, the J call TRBJ1-1; the table's D call, TRBD1, was not checked against the DNA. TRBV21-1 is an annotated pseudogene. This CDR3 contains 16 residues.

This clone was detected a few times. The chain links TRBV18 to TRBJ1-4, with D possibly matching TRBD1 (5 bases). This CDR3 has 15 amino acids. CDR1 and CDR2 (germline): KGHSH, LQKENI. V dropped 0 bases and J dropped 7 bases, with 12 bases sitting between them. The CDR3 coding sequence is TGTGCCAGCTCACCACCCGGGGGAGATTTTGAAAAACTGTTTTTT. It encodes CASSPPGGDFEKLFF.

This clone was seen only a few times. The chain is built from TRBV6-1 and TRBJ2-7; 7 bases map to TRBD2. Germline V gives CDR1 MNHNS, CDR2 SASEGT. V gave up 5 bases and J gave up 1 base; unmatched junction bases: 8. The CDR3 covers 15 residues. The CDR3 DNA reads as TGTGCCAGCAGTTGGGGCGGGGGAGGTTCCTACGAGCAGTACTTC. Encoded protein: CASSWGGGGSYEQYF.

This sequence joins TRBV27 and TRBJ2-1; TRBD1 agrees at 9 bases. The V and J ends lost 6 bases and 4 bases, in that order; junction bases with no gene match: 7. The CDR3 covers 15 residues. Per the germline V gene, CDR1 is MNHEY and CDR2 is SMNVEV (reference sequence). The CDR3 sequence is CASRLGTGRYNEQFF. CDR3 nucleotides: TGTGCCAGCAGGCTGGGGACAGGGCGTTACAATGAGCAGTTCTTC.

The CDR3 here is CASSFGSTGNTIYF. The DNA of the CDR3 is TGTGCCAGCAGCTTCGGGTCAACCGGAAACACCATATATTTT. The rearrangement uses TRBV11-2 and TRBJ1-3; D is ambiguous. Trimming cost V 3 bases and J 4 bases, with 10 bases left between them. In germline, CDR1 is SGHAT, CDR2 FQNNGV. This CDR3 region has 14 residues.

This chain links TRBV6-5 with TRBJ1-1; no definite D call. Germline V CDR1 and CDR2: MNHEY, SVGAGI. The length of the CDR3 is 14 residues. V was pared by 6 bases and J by 3 bases, with 14 bases between. The CDR3 coding sequence is TGTGCCAGCAGAGCCGGCGGGCCGTACACTGAAGCTTTCTTT. Protein sequence: CASRAGGPYTEAFF.

V is TRBV30 and J is TRBJ1-3; perhaps TRBD1 as D (5 bases). This CDR3 comprises 14 residues. With 4 bases removed from V and 1 base from J, the gap between germline ends came to 11 bases. The V gene's germline CDR1 is GTSNPN and CDR2 SVGIG (reference sequence). The CDR3 coding sequence is TGTGCCTGGATAGGCGACAGTTCTGGAAACACCATATATTTT. It is translated as CAWIGDSSGNTIYF.

DNA for the CDR3: TGTGCCAGTAGTGTCAGAACACAGGGGGCTGGGGCCAACGTCCTGACTTTC. Translating gives CASSVRTQGAGANVLTF. The chain has TRBV19 and TRBJ2-6; 8 bases align to TRBD1. V lost 5 bases and J lost 2; bases outside the gene matches: 8. The V gene's germline CDR1 is LNHDA and CDR2 SQIVND (reference sequence). The CDR3 length is 17 residues.

This clone has only a few counts. This chain connects TRBV4-1 to TRBJ1-1; D might be TRBD1 (6 bases). The CDR3 runs to 17 residues. CDR1 is MGHRA, CDR2 YSYEKL, per germline. V was trimmed by 2 bases and J by 1 base, leaving 17 bases between them. The CDR3 reads CASSQPIIQGKNTEAFF. CDR3 sequence (DNA): TGCGCCAGCAGCCAACCCATTATACAGGGAAAGAACACTGAAGCTTTCTTT.

The gene calls are TRBV6-5 and TRBJ2-1, with TRBD1 matching over 7 bases. Unmatched junction bases numbered 7, after V lost 8 bases and J lost 6 bases. The CDR3 loop spans 13 amino acids. CDR1 and CDR2 from the germline V gene are MNHEY and SVGAGI. The CDR3 protein is CASLGTAFNEQFF. Written as DNA, the CDR3 is TGTGCCAGCCTGGGGACAGCGTTCAATGAGCAGTTCTTC.